This T cell receptor beta chain was identified during a study of T cells in Graves' hyperthyroidism and ophthalmopathy. The TCR beta CDR3 regions underwent amplification using RNA transcripts as the source. The TCR CDR3 first-round RT-PCR relied on the HTBI primer set. MiXCR, applied by TCRdb to the multiplex PCR reads, yields one record per CDR3 protein. The table lists around 300,000 distinct CDR3 sequences, roughly 15% of them singletons. In patients aged 18 to 65, hyperthyroidism was newly diagnosed, with duration under 2 months. Many counts were recorded for this clonotype. Germline values: CDR1 DFQATT, CDR2 SNEGSKA (reference sequence). With 6 bases removed from V and 6 bases from J, the gap between germline ends came to 14 bases. CDR3 length: 12 amino acids.

The rearrangement joins TRBV20-1 to TRBJ1-2, with D unclear. The sequence was obtained from a middle-aged woman with Graves' hyperthyroidism. Sequenced material: blood. The CDR3 loop is CSAETGPDGYTF. In DNA, the CDR3 is TGCAGTGCCGAGACCGGACCTGATGGCTACACCTTC.